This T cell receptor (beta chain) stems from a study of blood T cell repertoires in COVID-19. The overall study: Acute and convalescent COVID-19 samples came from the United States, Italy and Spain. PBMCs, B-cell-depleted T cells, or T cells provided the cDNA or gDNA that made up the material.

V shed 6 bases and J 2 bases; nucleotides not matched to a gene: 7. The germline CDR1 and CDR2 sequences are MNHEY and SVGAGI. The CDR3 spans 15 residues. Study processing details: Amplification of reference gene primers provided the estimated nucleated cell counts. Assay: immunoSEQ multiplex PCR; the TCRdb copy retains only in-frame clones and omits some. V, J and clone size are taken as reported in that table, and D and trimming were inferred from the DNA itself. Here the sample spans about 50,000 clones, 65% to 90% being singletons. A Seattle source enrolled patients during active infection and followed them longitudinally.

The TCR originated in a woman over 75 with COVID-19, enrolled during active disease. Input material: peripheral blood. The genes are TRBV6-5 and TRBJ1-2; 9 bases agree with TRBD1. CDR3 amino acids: CASRLRQGGNYGYTF. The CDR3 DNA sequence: TGTGCCAGCAGGCTTAGACAGGGGGGAAACTATGGCTACACCTTC.